Below are 15 T cell receptor beta chains sequenced from a single sample in a study of T cell responses to AZD1222 COVID-19 vaccine (dated by TCRdb to the early 2020s). This specimen's time point label, interpreted: baseline before first vaccination. The library came from the immunoSEQ multiplex PCR assay. This immuneACCESS table, as held by TCRdb, lists in-frame sequences with V and J called but not all clones. Of the missing ones, under half trace to an unresolved V gene in checked studies; the others have no known cause. The table for this sample records some 150,000 clones. About 2.2% of the sample goes to the ten largest clones. Sequencing was done on a sample of peripheral blood. These TCRs come from an adult in good health.

The rearrangement links TRBV18 to TRBJ2-1; 10 bases agree with TRBD2. This CDR3 has 16 residues. Germline V gene sequence: CDR1 KGHSH, CDR2 LQKENI. Germline trimming cut 2 bases from V and 8 bases from J; bases unmatched to any gene: 9. Here the CDR3 DNA reads TGTGCCAGCTCACCAGGGCGAGCGGGGGGGCTCTATGAGCAGTTCTTC. Translated: CASSPGRAGGLYEQFF.

The rearrangement uses TRBV11-3 and TRBJ2-1, with unresolved D. Germline CDR1 SGHNT, CDR2 YENEEA. Trimming cost V 5 bases and J 0 bases, with 5 bases left between them. The CDR3 is made up of 13 amino acids. The CDR3 bases are TGTGCCAGCAGCGGTAGCTCCTACAATGAGCAGTTCTTC. This translates into CASSGSSYNEQFF.

The chain couples TRBV29-1 to TRBJ1-2, with a possible D match to TRBD1 (5 bases). This CDR3 contains 14 residues. The germline V gene has CDR1 SQVTM and CDR2 ANQGSEA. V gave up 2 bases and J gave up 3 bases, with 13 bases separating them. The CDR3 sequence: CSVERERGHYGYTF. The CDR3 coding sequence is TGCAGCGTTGAACGGGAACGGGGCCACTATGGCTACACCTTC.

The chain links TRBV5-4 to TRBJ2-5; D tentatively reads TRBD1 or TRBD2 (5 bases each). Deletions cut 3 bases from V and 5 bases from J, with 17 bases between. The CDR3 sequence is 15 residues long. Germline V gene lookup returns CDR1 SGHNT and CDR2 YYREEE (reference sequence). CDR3: CASSSPGPERETQYF. As DNA, the CDR3 is TGTGCCAGCAGCTCGCCGGGGCCGGAGCGGGAGACCCAGTACTTC.

The J gene is TRBJ1-5, the V gene TRBV6-2 or TRBV6-3, with a weak D call TRBD1 (5 bases). Germline V gene data show CDR1 as MNHEY and CDR2 as SVGEGT. The CDR3 loop spans 16 amino acids. The V and J ends lost 2 bases and 5 bases respectively, with 16 bases between them. CDR3 DNA: TGTGCCAGCAGTTACGCGACAGCCTACGACCATCAGCCCCAGCATTTT. It yields the protein CASSYATAYDHQPQHF.

This rearrangement joins TRBV12-5 to TRBJ1-2; D gene unclear. V lost 10 bases and J lost 7, with 7 bases in between. Germline CDR1 and CDR2: LGHNT and FRNRAP. The CDR3 is made up of 9 amino acids. CDR3 amino acids: CATSGGYTF. DNA of the CDR3: TGTGCTACCTCGGGTGGCTACACCTTC.

The genes are TRBV6-2 or TRBV6-3 and TRBJ1-1, with 8 bases matching TRBD1. V shed 0 bases, J shed 4 bases, and the junction held 10 bases outside the gene matches. Germline V gene data show CDR1 as MNHEY and CDR2 as SVGEGT. This CDR3 region has 17 residues. The CDR3: CASSYSRTGSIGTEAFF. The CDR3 DNA follows: TGTGCCAGCAGTTACTCCCGGACAGGGTCTATCGGCACTGAAGCTTTCTTT.

The chain employs TRBV15 and TRBJ2-3; the match to TRBD2 covers 9 bases. Germline V lookup: CDR1 LNHNV, CDR2 YYDKDF (reference sequence). This CDR3 has 18 residues. J lost 1 base, V lost 1 base, and 9 bases had no gene match. CDR3 bases: TGTGCCACCAGCAGAGCTAGCGGGGCAAACCGGGGCACAGATACGCAGTATTTT. Its translation is CATSRASGANRGTDTQYF.

V and J are TRBV28 and TRBJ2-1, with 10 bases fitting TRBD2. Unmatched junction bases numbered 8, after V lost 5 bases and J lost 4 bases. Germline V gene sequence: CDR1 MDHEN, CDR2 SYDVKM. CDR3 size: 16 residues. The CDR3 here is CASSPLTSGSYNEQFF. The CDR3 nucleotides are TGTGCCAGCAGTCCCCTGACTAGCGGGTCTTACAATGAGCAGTTCTTC.

The CDR3: CASSEWRGDQPQHF. The CDR3 DNA follows: TGCGCCAGCAGTGAGTGGAGGGGGGATCAGCCCCAGCATTTT. The genes are TRBV10-1 and TRBJ1-5; a possible D gene is TRBD1 (6 bases). The CDR3 loop spans 14 amino acids. The V gene lost 1 base and the J gene lost 5 bases, with 9 bases spanning the gap. From germline, CDR1 is WNHNN and CDR2 SYGVQD (reference sequence).

The J gene is TRBJ2-7, the V gene TRBV5-6, with D unclear. Germline lookup yields CDR1 SGHDT and CDR2 YYEEEE. This CDR3 contains 12 residues. Trimming took 0 bases from V and 5 from J, leaving 6 bases between them. The CDR3 DNA sequence: TGTGCCAGCAGCTTGGCGGGCGACGAGCAGTACTTC. This gives the protein CASSLAGDEQYF.

The rearrangement uses TRBV4-1 and TRBJ2-7; D possibly corresponds to TRBD2 (5 bases). Trimming stripped 0 bases from V and 3 bases from J, with 15 bases between. The CDR3 consists of 16 residues. Per germline, CDR1 MGHRA and CDR2 YSYEKL. This CDR3 reads CASSQDFEGPVYEQYF. The DNA for the CDR3 is TGCGCCAGCAGCCAAGATTTCGAGGGTCCAGTCTACGAGCAGTACTTC.

The chain couples TRBV18 to TRBJ2-2; 12 positions match TRBD2. The CDR3 covers 17 residues. V shed 3 bases and J 1 base; nucleotides not matched to a gene: 3. Germline CDR1 KGHSH, CDR2 LQKENI. This CDR3 reads CASSPPGLAGNTGELFF. The CDR3 coding sequence is TGTGCCAGCTCACCCCCGGGACTAGCGGGGAACACCGGGGAGCTGTTTTTT. The full variable domain, with the rest looked up from reference TRBV18 and TRBJ2-2, is NAGVMQNPRHLVRRRGQEARLRCSPMKGHSHVYWYRQLPEEGLKFMVYLQKENIIDESGMPKERFSAEFPKEGPSILRIQQVVRGDSAAYFCASSPPGLAGNTGELFFGEGSRLTVL.

DNA for the CDR3: TGTGCCAGCAGTTCAGACAGGGGAGGTGAGCAGTTCTTC. It specifies CASSSDRGGEQFF. The chain is built from TRBV6-5 and TRBJ2-1; 8 bases are a match to TRBD1. CDR1 MNHEY and CDR2 SVGAGI come from the germline V gene. This CDR3 is 13 amino acids long. V shed 4 bases and J 9 bases; nucleotides not matched to a gene: 5.

The genes are TRBV19 and TRBJ1-6; 7 positions agree with TRBD1. The CDR3 extends over 15 amino acids. V trimming: 4 bases; J trimming: 9 bases; junction bases outside the gene matches: 9. The germline V gene encodes CDR1 LNHDA and CDR2 SQIVND (reference sequence). The CDR3 protein is CASSTMTGTGSPLHF. The CDR3 DNA follows: TGTGCCAGTAGTACGATGACAGGGACTGGTTCACCCCTCCACTTT.